A single sample gave rise to the 10 T cell receptor beta chains below, sequenced in a study of T-cell reconstitution after alpha-beta-depleted transplantation in children. Preparing the TCRbeta library involved the use of unique molecular identifiers. One entry per CDR3 protein results from TCRdb running MiXCR on the PCR reads. Of about 250,000 distinct CDR3 sequences in the sample, about 24% were seen once. Sequences were derived from PBMCs, mostly from graft donor cells, sampled 360 days after TCRalphabeta/CD19-depleted stem cell transplant. All receptors derive from a female patient aged 2-10 years who had a stem cell transplant for congenital amegakaryocytic thrombocytopenia, so the T cells may come from the graft donor.

Regarding this clonotype: A much bigger clone sits one base away, suggesting this may be a read error. The V and J genes are TRBV3-1 and TRBJ2-3; no clear D. CDR3 length: 12 residues. Germline V gene sequence: CDR1 LGHDT, CDR2 YNNKEL (reference sequence). Trimming took 3 bases from V and 2 from J, leaving 3 bases between them. The CDR3 region is CASSQNTDTQYF. CDR3 nucleotide sequence: TGTGCCAGCAGCCAGAACACAGATACGCAGTATTTT.

This clonotype was observed a few times. This rearrangement joins TRBV7-9 to TRBJ2-1; 7 positions match TRBD2. This CDR3 contains 16 residues. Germline CDR1 SEHNR, CDR2 FQNEAQ (reference sequence). V was clipped by 5 bases and J by 11 bases; unmatched bases: 18. CDR3 bases: TGTGCCAGCAGCATCGAGGTGGGACTACCGGGCTCTAAGCAGTTCTTC. This gives the protein CASSIEVGLPGSKQFF.

This chain joins TRBV20-1 and TRBJ2-7, with 13 bases identical to TRBD2. The germline CDR1 and CDR2 sequences are DFQATT and SNEGSKA (reference sequence). The CDR3 sequence is 14 residues long. Trimming at V came to 6 bases and at J to 5 bases, leaving 7 bases not matched to a gene. CDR3 protein: CSATRTSGRNEQYF. In DNA, the CDR3 is TGCAGTGCCACACGGACTAGCGGGAGAAACGAGCAGTACTTC.

The chain uses TRBV6-1 and TRBJ2-3; 8 bases are a match to TRBD2. The CDR3 runs 14 residues. V shed 6 bases and J 4 bases; nucleotides not matched to a gene: 6. From germline, CDR1 is MNHNS and CDR2 SASEGT. CDR3: CASRSGTSPDTQYF. CDR3 DNA: TGTGCCAGCAGGTCCGGGACTAGTCCAGATACGCAGTATTTT.

The chain recombines TRBV24-1 with TRBJ2-1, with D perhaps matching TRBD1 or TRBD2 (5 bases each). Trimming removed 5 bases from V and 3 bases from J, with 10 bases in between. CDR1 is KGHDR and CDR2 is SFDVKD in the germline V gene. This CDR3 region has 14 residues. CDR3 region: CATSVGVSYNEQFF. As DNA, the CDR3 is TGTGCCACCAGTGTGGGGGTCAGCTACAATGAGCAGTTCTTC.

The rearrangement joins TRBV27 to TRBJ2-3; D gene unclear. From germline, CDR1 is MNHEY and CDR2 SMNVEV (reference sequence). CDR3 length equals 14 residues. V shed 6 bases and J shed 4 bases, with 14 bases lying between them. The CDR3 protein is CASSGLGFPDTQYF. The CDR3 nucleotides read TGTGCCAGCAGCGGGCTAGGATTCCCAGATACGCAGTATTTT.

This clonotype was picked up a small number of times. This sequence joins TRBV5-6 and TRBJ2-1; D is undetermined. CDR1 is SGHDT, CDR2 YYEEEE, per germline. V was trimmed by 2 bases and J by 6 bases, leaving 24 bases between them. The CDR3 consists of 18 residues. CDR3 nucleotides: TGTGCCAGCAGCTTCTGGGTGGAGTGGGCAGCTTGGTCCAATGAGCAGTTCTTC. As protein: CASSFWVEWAAWSNEQFF.

The CDR3: CAISVAPGQGADGTDTQYF. For the CDR3, the DNA is TGTGCCATCAGCGTCGCCCCGGGACAGGGGGCTGATGGGACAGATACGCAGTATTTT. The chain uses TRBV10-3 and TRBJ2-3; 12 nucleotides line up with TRBD1. The germline V gene has CDR1 ENHRY and CDR2 SYGVKD. The CDR3 has 19 amino acids. The V segment lost 6 bases and the J segment 3 bases; nucleotides outside the gene matches: 16.

This clonotype was observed a handful of times. V gene TRBV12-3 or TRBV12-4 combines with J gene TRBJ2-1; D is unresolved. The CDR3 runs 12 residues. Trimming shortened V by 2 bases and J by 10 bases, and 9 bases separated the two germline ends. The CDR3 DNA sequence: TGTGCCAGCAGTTTAAACGATCTAGAGCAGTTCTTC. Its protein product is CASSLNDLEQFF.

V usage is TRBV7-2 and J usage is TRBJ2-2; 7 bases align to TRBD1. CDR1 SGHTA and CDR2 FQGNSA come from the germline V gene. The CDR3 spans 15 residues. V gave up 5 bases and J gave up 6 bases; unmatched junction bases: 9. CDR3: CASSPDREGSGELFF. Written as DNA, the CDR3 is TGTGCCAGCAGCCCCGACAGGGAAGGGTCCGGGGAGCTGTTTTTT.